The 9 T cell receptor beta chains below were found in one sample sequenced in a study of T cell changes during pregnancy in multiple sclerosis. The table came from immunoSEQ multiplex PCR; TCRdb's copy has only in-frame clones and leaves some out. The table lists about 68,000 clones, 90% of them singletons, with roughly 1.5% in the top ten. The source was peripheral blood, collected in the third trimester of pregnancy. The source is a female donor with multiple sclerosis, enrolled in a pregnancy study.

This chain joins TRBV6-1 and TRBJ1-2; 7 bases map to TRBD1. The CDR3 is 14 amino acids. Trimming took 6 bases from V and 8 from J; bases not matched to a gene: 12. Germline V gives CDR1 MNHNS, CDR2 SASEGT. The CDR3 DNA reads TGTGCCAGCAGACGGGCCGAGGGGGCGCGGGGCTACACCTTC. This codes for CASRRAEGARGYTF.

A few counts support this clone. The chain uses TRBV5-1 and TRBJ2-1; 9 bases match TRBD2. Germline assignment: CDR1 SGHRS and CDR2 YFSETQ. The CDR3 is 15 residues long. Trimming cost V 6 bases and J 1 base; bases outside gene matches: 5. The CDR3 coding sequence is TGCGCCAGCACCTTAGCGGGAGCGTCCTACAATGAGCAGTTCTTC. This sequence encodes CASTLAGASYNEQFF.

This sequence joins TRBV6-4 and TRBJ2-3; D is possibly TRBD2 (6 bases). CDR1 and CDR2 from the germline V gene are MRHNA and SNTAGT. Trimming removed 3 bases from V and 4 bases from J, with 14 bases in between. This CDR3 has 15 residues. DNA for the CDR3: TGTGCCAGCAGTGAACGGGCTAGCGAGGCAGATACGCAGTATTTT. Its translation: CASSERASEADTQYF.

The V and J genes are TRBV5-4 and TRBJ2-2; TRBD2 matches at 9 bases. J gave up 6 bases and V 6 bases, and 6 bases lay outside the gene matches. This CDR3 has 14 residues. Germline V gene sequence: CDR1 SGHNT, CDR2 YYREEE (reference sequence). DNA of the CDR3: TGTGCCAGCAATGCGGGGGGGAGGGCCGGGGAGCTGTTTTTT. Translated, it gives CASNAGGRAGELFF.

V and J are TRBV7-2 and TRBJ2-3; D not resolved. This CDR3 is built from 14 residues. With 2 bases removed from V and 3 bases from J, the gap between germline ends came to 9 bases. The germline gives CDR1 SGHTA, CDR2 FQGNSA. This chain's CDR3 is CASSLLAGTDTQYF. CDR3 coding DNA: TGTGCCAGCAGCTTATTGGCAGGAACAGATACGCAGTATTTT.

The chain links TRBV19 to TRBJ1-4, with 10 bases fitting TRBD1. Germline CDR1 is LNHDA and CDR2 is SQIVND (reference sequence). The J segment lost 5 bases and the V segment lost 4 bases, leaving 1 base of the junction unmatched. The CDR3 runs 14 residues. CDR3 residues: CASSTGQGNEKLFF. CDR3 sequence (DNA): TGTGCCAGTAGTACGGGACAGGGGAATGAAAAACTGTTTTTT.

V gene TRBV12-2 combines with J gene TRBJ2-1; TRBD1, the table's D call, lacks a check against the DNA. TRBV12-2 constitutes a pseudogene. There are 20 residues in the CDR3. The CDR3 spells CASRPKGVCASISPYNEQFF. CDR3 in DNA: TGTGCAAGTCGCCCCAAAGGGGTCTGCGCTTCGATCAGCCCCTACAATGAGCAGTTCTTC.

This chain uses TRBV4-3 with TRBJ2-1; D perhaps matches TRBD1 (5 bases). This CDR3 has 13 amino acids. V was clipped by 1 base and J by 7 bases, with 8 bases between them. Germline CDR1 and CDR2: LGHNA and YSLEER. CDR3 nucleotide sequence: TGCGCCAGCAGCCAAGTAGGGGAAAATGAGCAGTTCTTC. Translating it yields CASSQVGENEQFF.

The chain links TRBV19 to TRBJ2-1; 7 nucleotides agree with TRBD1. CDR1 and CDR2 from the germline V gene are LNHDA and SQIVND (reference sequence). Losses at the gene ends were 3 bases for V and 2 bases for J; bases not matched to a gene: 4. CDR3 length: 15 amino acids. The CDR3 spells CASSIWTGAYNEQFF. The CDR3 DNA reads as TGTGCCAGTAGTATCTGGACAGGAGCCTACAATGAGCAGTTCTTC.